Presented here are 30 T cell receptor beta chains from one specimen sequenced in a study of monozygotic twins with inflammatory bowel disease (dated by TCRdb to between 2017 and 2020). Library preparation used 5' RACE. Data came from an Illumina HiSeq 2500. TCRdb reprocessed the reads, so every CDR3 protein sequence counts as one entry and DNA is not shown. Per the sample table, the count is around 190,000 distinct CDR3 sequences. The top ten clones comprise 1.6% of the sample. The sample comprised blood. Receptors were obtained from a human donor with ulcerative colitis or Crohn's disease, or a healthy co-twin of an affected twin (not recorded which).

The J gene is TRBJ1-6, the V gene TRBV28; TCRdb's D call, TRBD1, is unchecked because there is no DNA. Germline CDR1 MDHEN, CDR2 SYDVKM. This CDR3 is 16 amino acids long. The CDR3 region is CASTNHPGGKNSPLHF.

J is TRBJ2-7 and V is TRBV3-1; TCRdb selects TRBD1, and the lack of DNA leaves this call unchecked. The germline CDR1 and CDR2 sequences are LGHDT and YNNKEL (reference sequence). The length of the CDR3 is 15 residues. The CDR3 loop reads CASSLQDRASYEQYF.

V is TRBV29-1 and J is TRBJ2-2; TCRdb picks TRBD1, but there is no DNA to check that call. Germline loops: CDR1 SQVTM, CDR2 ANQGSEA. The CDR3 is made up of 13 amino acids. The CDR3 spells CGNRGLCTGELFF.

CDR3 protein: CASRGSTLYNEQFF. This chain links TRBV19 with TRBJ2-1. This CDR3 is 14 amino acids long. Per germline, CDR1 LNHDA and CDR2 SQIVND (reference sequence).

The rearrangement links TRBV20-1 to TRBJ2-1. Germline V gene sequence: CDR1 DFQATT, CDR2 SNEGSKA (reference sequence). The length of the CDR3 is 15 residues. The CDR3 sequence: CSARDPLGLNDEQFF.

The chain joins TRBV4-2 to TRBJ2-7; TCRdb selects TRBD2, and the lack of DNA leaves this call unchecked. The CDR3 is 18 residues long. Per germline, CDR1 LGHNA and CDR2 YNFKEQ. The CDR3 here is CASSQGGTSGGLIYEQYF.

This chain joins TRBV7-9 and TRBJ1-3. This CDR3 is built from 15 residues. Germline V CDR1 and CDR2: SEHNR, FQNEAQ (reference sequence). CDR3 protein: CASRPALSSGNTIYF.

Here the CDR3 reads CASSLAGRDEQFF. J is TRBJ2-1 and V is TRBV7-9. The CDR3 has 13 residues. Germline CDR1 SEHNR, CDR2 FQNEAQ (reference sequence).

J is TRBJ1-4 and V is TRBV29-1. The CDR3 has 13 residues. Germline V CDR1 and CDR2: SQVTM, ANQGSEA. The CDR3 here is CSAPDATNEKLFF.

This CDR3 is CTSSVGLGLISREQFF. V is TRBV9 and J is TRBJ2-1; absent DNA, TCRdb's TRBD2 call cannot be checked. CDR1 and CDR2 from the germline V gene are SGDLS and YYNGEE. The CDR3 consists of 16 residues.

J is TRBJ1-1 and V is TRBV10-2; the TRBD1 assignment by TCRdb is unverifiable without DNA. Germline V lookup: CDR1 WSHSY, CDR2 SAAADI. The CDR3 is 12 residues long. The CDR3 sequence: CASTSGAAEAFF.

Measured by frequency, this clonotype is medium-sized. The chain links TRBV11-2 to TRBJ2-5; the TCRdb call, TRBD1, lacks DNA for checking. The CDR3 has 11 residues. Germline lookup yields CDR1 SGHAT and CDR2 FQNNGV. Here the CDR3 reads CAIPSGGGQYF.

The chain combines TRBV20-1 with TRBJ2-1; the TCRdb call, TRBD2, lacks DNA for checking. Germline assignment: CDR1 DFQATT and CDR2 SNEGSKA (reference sequence). The CDR3 is 13 amino acids. CDR3: CSPAPFLYNEQFF.

This chain joins TRBV5-5 and TRBJ2-1; TCRdb's assignment of TRBD2 cannot be checked, as there is no DNA. The germline V gene encodes CDR1 SGHKS and CDR2 YYEKEE (reference sequence). The CDR3 covers 15 residues. The CDR3 reads CASSLLANLPNEQFF.

The chain links TRBV20-1 to TRBJ2-1. CDR1 is DFQATT, CDR2 SNEGSKA, per germline (reference sequence). This CDR3 contains 12 residues. The CDR3 spells CSAPVEFNEQFF.

J is TRBJ2-1 and V is TRBV5-1; the TCRdb call, TRBD2, lacks DNA for checking. The germline gives CDR1 SGHRS, CDR2 YFSETQ. CDR3 size: 17 residues. The CDR3 region is CASSSVGSGGVYNEQFF.

The J gene is TRBJ2-1, the V gene TRBV19; TCRdb's D call, TRBD2, is unchecked because there is no DNA. The CDR3 runs to 15 residues. CDR1 and CDR2 (germline): LNHDA, SQIVND (reference sequence). The CDR3 sequence is CASNERGSTYNEQFF.

The chain is built from TRBV2 and TRBJ1-6; the TRBD1 assignment by TCRdb is unverifiable without DNA. This CDR3 is built from 14 residues. The germline gives CDR1 SNHLY, CDR2 FYNNEI. The CDR3 loop is CASKSNTGGSPLHF.

The chain links TRBV15 to TRBJ2-7. This CDR3 is built from 15 residues. Per germline, CDR1 LNHNV and CDR2 YYDKDF (reference sequence). The CDR3 loop is CATREGSTGHYEQYF.

The chain employs TRBV18 and TRBJ2-1; TCRdb names TRBD1, which stays unverified in the absence of DNA. The CDR3 is 16 amino acids. CDR1 is KGHSH and CDR2 is LQKENI in the germline V gene. The CDR3 sequence is CASSPPTGLSYNEQFF.

This chain connects TRBV5-1 to TRBJ2-7; the D call from TCRdb, TRBD1, cannot be confirmed without DNA. From germline, CDR1 is SGHRS and CDR2 YFSETQ. CDR3 length: 15 amino acids. The CDR3 region is CASSFYHRERDEQYF.

The chain recombines TRBV20-1 with TRBJ2-3; checking the TCRdb D call of TRBD2 is not possible without DNA. Germline assignment: CDR1 DFQATT and CDR2 SNEGSKA (reference sequence). The CDR3 contains 14 residues. The CDR3 is CSRQDSQGGDTQYF.

The V call is TRBV12-3 or TRBV12-4, the J call TRBJ2-3. There are 12 residues in the CDR3. The CDR3 here is CASSPFADTQYF.

The chain recombines TRBV5-1 with TRBJ1-2. Looked up from germline, CDR1 is SGHRS and CDR2 is YFSETQ. This CDR3 region has 13 residues. The CDR3 sequence: CASSFDTNYGYTF.

The chain combines TRBV29-1 with TRBJ1-1; the D gene TCRdb calls, TRBD1, cannot be checked with no DNA. Germline CDR1 is SQVTM and CDR2 is ANQGSEA. The CDR3 runs 13 residues. The CDR3 spells CSVGRQGHTEAFF.

This chain's CDR3 is CASSPWAGAEQFF. The chain is built from TRBV5-1 and TRBJ2-1; the TRBD1 assignment by TCRdb is unverifiable without DNA. Germline assignment: CDR1 SGHRS and CDR2 YFSETQ. The CDR3 is 13 amino acids.

This sequence joins TRBV2 and TRBJ1-6; TCRdb's assignment of TRBD1 cannot be checked, as there is no DNA. Looked up from germline, CDR1 is SNHLY and CDR2 is FYNNEI. The CDR3 contains 15 residues. The chain's CDR3 is CASSQIGTGSSPLHF.

The chain's CDR3 is CASSLSPSRGSGWVNTEAFF. The chain recombines TRBV9 with TRBJ1-1; the D call from TCRdb, TRBD1, cannot be confirmed without DNA. Germline CDR1 reads SGDLS; CDR2 reads YYNGEE. CDR3 size: 20 residues. Full variable domain (missing parts from reference TRBV9 and TRBJ1-1): DSGVTQTPKHLITATGQRVTLRCSPRSGDLSVYWYQQSLDQGLQFLIQYYNGEERAKGNILERFSAQQFPDLHSELNLSSLELGDSALYFCASSLSPSRGSGWVNTEAFFGQGTRLTVV.

The chain carries TRBV9 and TRBJ2-1; TCRdb names TRBD1, which stays unverified in the absence of DNA. This CDR3 region has 16 residues. CDR1 SGDLS and CDR2 YYNGEE come from the germline V gene. The CDR3 sequence is CASSVGGGSWLGEQFF.

This sequence joins TRBV18 and TRBJ2-7. CDR1 and CDR2 (germline): KGHSH, LQKENI. CDR3 length: 14 amino acids. CDR3 amino acids: CASSPRAKSYEQYF.